This TCR beta chain was sequenced for a study of shared clonotypes between healthy human individuals (dated by TCRdb to the early 2020s). In terms of the full investigation: The cohort included a few men and a couple of women between 18 and 49 years of age. The study deeply sequenced blood TCR repertoires of several healthy adults to estimate repertoire size and the extent of clonotype sharing between individuals. Libraries were prepared and TCR repertoires were sequenced by different laboratories using diverse techniques, in order to increase sequencing depth and limit assay-specific biases. Per donor, three plates each were used for CD4 naive and CD4 memory, two for CD8 naive, and one for CD8 memory. Per donor, leukapheresis produced somewhere between about 0.9 and 9 billion PBMCs.

Points on this clone: There is no known antigen for this receptor. No quality values exist for individual bases; no much larger clone is one base distant.

What the study reported, not specific to this receptor: Sampling was limited to blood, and TCR repertoires in tissue likely differ from TCR repertoires in blood. Pairwise subsampling indicated that sequencing depth was expected to affect the degree of clonotype sharing among donors. Approximately 4.8% of naive CD4, around 3.6% of naive CD8, approximately 2% of memory CD4, and 0.35% to 0.5% of memory CD8 clonotypes were shared across several donors. Rarefaction of sorted-subset datasets indicated incomplete sequencing despite the large sequencing depth. Because the study included only a small number of donors, the genetic and exposure-history diversity represented was limited. Higher generation probabilities were observed for clonotypes shared by all four sorted-subset donors than for non-shared clonotypes. Naive subsets generally had larger estimated clonotype richness than memory subsets did.

Using the deep immunoSEQ assay, TCR CDR3 regions were amplified from genomic DNA by multiplex PCR. Extracted genomic DNA from each cell subset was spread evenly across all wells of several immunoSEQ 96-well plates, with each plate serving as a replicate. For sorted subsets, approximately 190 ng genomic DNA, equal to 30,000 to 35,000 T cell genomes, was loaded into each replicate PCR. Purified libraries were quantified with a Qubit 3.0 fluorometer, sized on a Bioanalyzer 2100, and re-quantified with the KAPA Library Quantification kit. Each immunoSEQ 96-well plate was sequenced on its own single-read 150-cycle Illumina NextSeq 550 flow cell. In the original analysis: Because the immunoSEQ output held only junctional sequences and lacked quality scores, the filtering could not match the filtering applied to full-length reads. To assign V/J genes and CDR3, sequences were annotated against IMGT germline references using PyIR, a Python wrapper for IgBLAST v1.9. Reads were removed for weak V/J assignments (E-value above 1e-6), missing CDR3, stop codons, out-of-frame junctions, or ambiguous translated residues. V3J clonotypes were defined by identical inferred V gene, J gene, and CDR3 amino acid sequence. Percentage overlap between repertoires was computed as shared unique clonotypes divided by the size of the smaller repertoire. Repertoire richness was assessed with RTK rarefaction, the Chao1 estimator, and Recon v2.1 estimates of unobserved clonotypes. Generation probabilities were computed with OLGA for all TCRbeta clonotypes obtained by the gDNA method from several donors. Imported from immuneACCESS, the table was reduced by TCRdb to in-frame sequences with V and J called. These copies leave out some clones; in studies compared against another copy, an unresolved V gene accounts for under half, and the cause of the remainder is not known. That table gives V, J and clone size, and the DNA gave D and trimming. The sample table holds approximately 2.5 million clones, of which approximately 93% were seen once. The ten largest clonotypes hold 0.36% of the sample.

Donors were healthy HIV-negative adults with no recently reported acute infections or vaccinations. Every donor was a Caucasian adult residing in Nashville, Tennessee, USA. CD4+ T cells were enriched through magnetic negative selection, after which naive cells were positively selected on CD45RA and the remaining negative fraction served as the memory subset. After blood collection by leukapheresis, PBMCs were isolated using Ficoll-Histopaque density gradient centrifugation and then cryopreserved in the vapor phase of liquid nitrogen. Analytical flow cytometry was used to check the purity and quantity of each magnetically sorted T cell population. Each sorted fraction had its genomic DNA isolated and then quantified by UV absorbance on a Nanodrop 2000c. The CDR1 and CDR2 encoded by the germline V gene are SGHAT and FQNNGV. V loses 4 bases, J loses 2 bases, and the germline ends lie 18 bases apart. Taken from cysteine to phenylalanine, the CDR3 has 16 residues. Only CDR3 DNA remains: 48 bases, in frame from the first base.

The chain links TRBV11-2 with TRBJ2-7; TRBD2 might be the D gene, on 6 matching bases. The source material was naive CD4+ T cells from PBMCs. The cell subset or site label on this specimen signifies: CD45RA+ positively selected. This TCR came from a man aged 18 to 30 in good health. Some clones in this sample may be carry-over from other donors' samples. The CDR3 is CASSSRLGTQTYEQYF. The DNA sequence follows: TGTGCCAGCAGCTCGCGACTCGGGACTCAAACCTACGAGCAGTACTTC.